Below are 28 T cell receptor beta chains sequenced from a single sample in a study of blood T cell repertoires in COVID-19 (dated by TCRdb to the early 2020s). Receptor libraries were prepared by the immunoSEQ multiplex PCR assay. The table was pulled from immuneACCESS by TCRdb, which kept in-frame rearrangements only. Such tables lose some clones; where checked, under half of the loss comes from unresolved V genes, and the rest has no known cause. This sample has under 200,000 clones in its table, and approximately 81% of those were observed once. Of the sample, 8.3% falls within the top ten clones. Sequencing input: peripheral blood. Every receptor here comes from a woman between 55 and 75 years old with COVID-19, enrolled during active disease.

V gene TRBV14 combines with J gene TRBJ1-2, with D hard to call. This CDR3 spans 15 amino acids. CDR1 and CDR2 from the germline V gene are SGHDN and FVKESK. V lost 3 bases to trimming and J lost 2 bases, with 13 bases between them. The CDR3 reads CASSHGLGRNYGYTF. As DNA, the CDR3 is TGTGCCAGCAGCCACGGACTAGGACGAAACTATGGCTACACCTTC.

The chain recombines TRBV25-1 with TRBJ2-7; 7 bases are a match to TRBD1. The CDR3 is made up of 16 amino acids. CDR1 is MGHDK and CDR2 is SYGVNS in the germline V gene. Trimming took 1 base from V and 1 from J; bases not matched to a gene: 7. In DNA, the CDR3 is TGTGCCAGCAGTGAATTCCGACAGGGTGGGTCCTACGAGCAGTACTTC. This sequence encodes CASSEFRQGGSYEQYF.

The chain employs TRBV2 and TRBJ2-6; maybe TRBD1 (5 bases). The length of the CDR3 is 16 residues. Germline CDR1 reads SNHLY; CDR2 reads FYNNEI. Trimming removed 3 bases from V and 0 bases from J, with 9 bases in between. The CDR3 coding sequence is TGTGCCAGCAGTGACGACAGTTTCTCTGGGGCCAACGTCCTGACTTTC. This gives the protein CASSDDSFSGANVLTF.

The chain couples TRBV9 to TRBJ2-5; a weak D match, TRBD2 (5 bases). Trimming cost V 0 bases and J 4 bases, with 16 bases left between them. The CDR3 has 16 residues. Germline V lookup: CDR1 SGDLS, CDR2 YYNGEE. The DNA of the CDR3 is TGTGCCAGCAGCGTAGTTAATGTTCGGGGTGGAGAGACCCAGTACTTC. It yields the protein CASSVVNVRGGETQYF.

J is TRBJ2-7 and V is TRBV4-1, with D maybe TRBD1 (6 bases). Germline V CDR1 and CDR2: MGHRA, YSYEKL. Trimming left V 1 base short and J 4 bases short, with 11 bases between. There are 14 residues in the CDR3. The CDR3 DNA reads as TGCGCCAGCAGCCAAGTCAGGGGTCTGTACGAGCAGTACGTC. Its protein is CASSQVRGLYEQYV.

This rearrangement joins TRBV24-1 to TRBJ1-3; 9 positions agree with TRBD1. V shed 2 bases, J shed 3 bases, and the junction held 4 bases outside the gene matches. Germline V lookup: CDR1 KGHDR, CDR2 SFDVKD. This CDR3 contains 16 residues. CDR3 in DNA: TGTGCCACCAGTGATTCCGGACAGGGGTTTGGAAACACCATATATTTT. It codes for CATSDSGQGFGNTIYF.

V usage is TRBV5-8 and J usage is TRBJ2-1; 7 bases fit TRBD2. With 4 bases clipped from V and 9 bases from J, the junction kept 10 bases outside the gene matches. Germline V gene lookup returns CDR1 SGHTS and CDR2 YDEGEE. The CDR3 contains 14 residues. CDR3 coding DNA: TGTGCCAGCAGCAGCGGACTAGTGAGCGGTGAGCAGTTCTTC. As protein: CASSSGLVSGEQFF.

The genes are TRBV5-1 and TRBJ2-5; TRBD2 might be the D (5 bases). The germline V and J ends were trimmed by 6 bases and 2 bases, with 11 bases remaining between them. CDR1 is SGHRS and CDR2 is YFSETQ in the germline V gene. The CDR3 covers 13 residues. The CDR3 region is CASNPGGQETQYF. CDR3 sequence (DNA): TGCGCCAGCAATCCCGGCGGGCAAGAGACCCAGTACTTC.

The chain uses TRBV5-5 and TRBJ1-5, with D perhaps matching TRBD1 (5 bases). Germline V gene data show CDR1 as SGHKS and CDR2 as YYEKEE (reference sequence). This CDR3 comprises 14 residues. V shed 4 bases and J shed 9 bases, with 17 bases lying between them. Here the CDR3 reads CASSTGTPRRPQHF. The CDR3 DNA reads TGTGCCAGCAGCACCGGGACTCCCAGGAGGCCCCAGCATTTT. Using reference TRBV5-5 and TRBJ1-5 for the parts outside the CDR3, the full variable domain is DAGVTQSPTHLIKTRGQQVTLRCSPISGHKSVSWYQQVLGQGPQFIFQYYEKEERGRGNFPDRFSARQFPNYSSELNVNALLLGDSALYLCASSTGTPRRPQHFGDGTRLSIL.

This clone has only one observation. The gene calls are TRBV27 and TRBJ1-1; maybe TRBD1 (5 bases). V shed 5 bases and J shed 7 bases, with 14 bases lying between them. Germline V gene data show CDR1 as MNHEY and CDR2 as SMNVEV (reference sequence). The CDR3 spans 13 residues. CDR3 loop: CASSPRTGLEAFF. CDR3 nucleotide sequence: TGTGCCAGCAGTCCCCGGACGGGACTTGAAGCTTTCTTT.

This clone was observed a handful of times. The rearrangement joins TRBV3-1 (or the pseudogene TRBV3-2) to TRBJ2-2; 8 nucleotides match TRBD1. The CDR3 totals 16 residues. Germline CDR1 reads LGHDT; CDR2 reads YNNKEL (reference sequence). The V and J ends lost 3 bases and 6 bases, in that order; junction bases with no gene match: 9. The CDR3, as DNA: TGTGCCAGCAGCCATAAGCGGACAGGGTTCCCCGGGGAGCTGTTTTTT. Amino acid sequence: CASSHKRTGFPGELFF.

V and J are TRBV24-1 and TRBJ1-5; D may be TRBD1 (6 bases). Trimming pared 5 bases from V and 1 base from J, leaving 11 bases between. The V gene's germline CDR1 is KGHDR and CDR2 SFDVKD. This CDR3 is built from 15 residues. The CDR3 DNA sequence: TGTGCCACCAGTGGAGGGGGAAGAAGCAATCAGCCCCAGCATTTT. Protein sequence: CATSGGGRSNQPQHF.

The rearrangement uses TRBV10-3 and TRBJ2-7; 8 bases are a match to TRBD2. J gave up 0 bases and V 9 bases, and 7 bases lay outside the gene matches. Germline lookup yields CDR1 ENHRY and CDR2 SYGVKD. The CDR3 runs to 14 residues. CDR3 in amino acids: CAIGGREVSYEQYF. The DNA of the CDR3 is TGTGCCATAGGAGGGCGGGAGGTCTCCTACGAGCAGTACTTC.

This sequence joins TRBV11-3 and TRBJ2-7; TRBD2 agrees at 13 bases. V dropped 8 bases and J dropped 2; count of bases not matched to a gene: 12. The germline CDR1 and CDR2 sequences are SGHNT and YENEEA. This CDR3 region has 17 residues. DNA for the CDR3: TGTGCCAGCTCACTTGGACTAGCGGGAGAGGTCGCCTACGAGCAGTACTTC. This gives the protein CASSLGLAGEVAYEQYF.

CDR3 DNA sequence: TGTGCCAGCTCCCAAGGGACAGGAACGAACACTGAAGCTTTCTTT. Amino acids: CASSQGTGTNTEAFF. The chain is built from TRBV18 and TRBJ1-1; TRBD1 aligns across 8 bases. CDR1 KGHSH and CDR2 LQKENI come from the germline V gene. This CDR3 has 15 residues. V shed 6 bases, J shed 1 base, and the junction held 7 bases outside the gene matches.

The chain employs TRBV6-5 and TRBJ1-3; no clear D. Trimming took 0 bases from V and 0 from J, leaving 6 bases between them. The CDR3 length is 15 residues. Germline CDR1 and CDR2: MNHEY and SVGAGI. For the CDR3, the DNA is TGTGCCAGCAGTTACTCTCCCAGCTCTGGAAACACCATATATTTT. The encoded protein is CASSYSPSSGNTIYF.

The rearrangement joins TRBV6-5 to TRBJ1-2; TRBD1 matches 8 bases. The CDR3 is made up of 15 amino acids. V gave up 2 bases and J gave up 8 bases; unmatched junction bases: 10. Per the germline V gene, CDR1 is MNHEY and CDR2 is SVGAGI. CDR3 coding DNA: TGTGCCAGCAGTTACCGGCTCCTCAGGGGGCAAGGCTACACCTTC. This encodes CASSYRLLRGQGYTF.

The chain joins TRBV5-1 to TRBJ1-4; D gene unclear. Looked up from germline, CDR1 is SGHRS and CDR2 is YFSETQ. Trimming shortened V by 3 bases and J by 0 bases, and 6 bases separated the two germline ends. This CDR3 contains 14 residues. CDR3 sequence (DNA): TGCGCCAGCAGCTCGACTACAACTAATGAAAAACTGTTTTTT. Protein: CASSSTTTNEKLFF.

This clone was counted only a few times. The rearrangement uses TRBV10-2 and TRBJ1-2, with no clear D. Germline assignment: CDR1 WSHSY and CDR2 SAAADI. V lost 3 bases, J lost 0 bases, and 14 bases lay in between. The CDR3 has 16 amino acids. CDR3 residues: CASSDLRAQANYGYTF. The CDR3 nucleotides are TGCGCCAGCAGTGACCTGCGGGCCCAAGCTAACTATGGCTACACCTTC.

This clone was counted only a few times. This chain uses TRBV3-1 (or the pseudogene TRBV3-2) with TRBJ1-3, with D unclear. Germline CDR1 and CDR2: LGHDT and YNNKEL (reference sequence). Trimming took 0 bases from V and 2 from J, leaving 14 bases between them. The CDR3 is made up of 17 amino acids. The CDR3 sequence is CASSQDFYSLTGNTIYF. The CDR3, as DNA: TGTGCCAGCAGCCAAGATTTTTACAGTCTAACTGGAAACACCATATATTTT.

This chain joins TRBV7-9 and TRBJ1-2; 9 bases agree with TRBD1. The CDR3 length is 15 residues. Germline V gene lookup returns CDR1 SEHNR and CDR2 FQNEAQ (reference sequence). After removal of 6 bases from V and 7 bases from J, the junction contained 12 bases not matched to a gene. DNA for the CDR3: TGTGCCAGCAGTCGGGGACAGGGCCGAGGGGTTGGCTACACCTTC. This translates into CASSRGQGRGVGYTF. Filled out from reference TRBV7-9 and TRBJ1-2, the complete variable domain reads DTGVSQNPRHKITKRGQNVTFRCDPISEHNRLYWYRQTLGQGPEFLTYFQNEAQLEKSRLLSDRFSAERPKGSFSTLEIQRTEQGDSAMYLCASSRGQGRGVGYTFGSGTRLTVV.

The gene calls are TRBV28 and TRBJ1-2; D perhaps matches TRBD1 (6 bases). CDR3 length equals 17 residues. With 2 bases removed from V and 3 bases from J, the gap between germline ends came to 19 bases. Germline-derived CDR1 and CDR2 are MDHEN and SYDVKM. The DNA for the CDR3 is TGTGCCAGCAGTTTAGCGACAGGTCGCCAGCGATACTATGGCTACACCTTC. Its protein product is CASSLATGRQRYYGYTF.

The J gene is TRBJ1-3, the V gene TRBV19, with D uncertain. The germline V and J ends were trimmed by 6 bases and 0 bases, with 6 bases remaining between them. The length of the CDR3 is 13 residues. Germline V gene lookup returns CDR1 LNHDA and CDR2 SQIVND (reference sequence). CDR3 residues: CASSTVSGNTIYF. CDR3 nucleotides: TGTGCCAGTAGCACGGTCTCTGGAAACACCATATATTTT. The entire variable domain, with the rest obtained from reference TRBV19 and TRBJ1-3, is as follows: DGGITQSPKYLFRKEGQNVTLSCEQNLNHDAMYWYRQDPGQGLRLIYYSQIVNDFQKGDIAEGYSVSREKKESFPLTVTSAQKNPTAFYLCASSTVSGNTIYFGEGSWLTVV.

The chain employs TRBV3-1 (or the pseudogene TRBV3-2) and TRBJ2-6; 8 bases fit TRBD1. Per germline, CDR1 LGHDT and CDR2 YNNKEL (reference sequence). With 5 bases clipped from V and 0 bases from J, the junction kept 21 bases outside the gene matches. The CDR3 sequence is 22 residues long. CDR3 nucleotides: TGTGCCAGCAGCTTGGCGCTAGGGCAGGGGGCCTACACACGCTCTGGGGCCAACGTCCTGACTTTC. Amino acids: CASSLALGQGAYTRSGANVLTF.

The V and J genes are TRBV7-9 and TRBJ2-1; possible D gene TRBD1, 6 bases. CDR3 size: 14 residues. V lost 2 bases, J lost 7 bases, and 12 bases lay in between. Per the germline V gene, CDR1 is SEHNR and CDR2 is FQNEAQ (reference sequence). CDR3: CASSLWTVENEQFF. In DNA form, the CDR3 reads TGTGCCAGCAGCTTATGGACAGTGGAAAATGAGCAGTTCTTC.

This chain joins TRBV6-1 and TRBJ1-1, with D maybe TRBD1 (6 bases). V lost 3 bases and J lost 10, with 12 bases in between. Germline loops: CDR1 MNHNS, CDR2 SASEGT. This CDR3 contains 12 residues. The CDR3 nucleotides read TGTGCCAGCAGTGATCTGGGCAGGGGAGCTTTCTTT. Its translation is CASSDLGRGAFF.

The rearrangement joins TRBV5-6 to TRBJ1-2; D is ambiguous. V lost 0 bases, J lost 5 bases, and 11 bases lay in between. The CDR3 consists of 14 residues. Germline assignment: CDR1 SGHDT and CDR2 YYEEEE. CDR3 sequence reads: CASSLVGGWYGYTF. The CDR3 DNA follows: TGTGCCAGCAGCTTGGTTGGCGGGTGGTATGGCTACACCTTC.

CDR3 loop: CASSLDWGQGAVWTGELFF. For the CDR3, the DNA is TGCGCCAGCAGCTTGGATTGGGGACAGGGGGCAGTATGGACCGGGGAGCTGTTTTTT. The J gene is TRBJ2-2, the V gene TRBV5-1; the match to TRBD1 covers 12 bases. Germline CDR1 and CDR2: SGHRS and YFSETQ. This CDR3 region has 19 residues. The V gene end was trimmed by 0 bases and the J gene end by 5 bases; junction bases not matched to a gene: 11. Complete variable domain (other parts from reference TRBV5-1 and TRBJ2-2): KAGVTQTPRYLIKTRGQQVTLSCSPISGHRSVSWYQQTPGQGLQFLFEYFSETQRNKGNFPGRFSGRQFSNSRSEMNVSTLELGDSALYLCASSLDWGQGAVWTGELFFGEGSRLTVL.